This T cell receptor (beta chain) was identified in a study of T cells in Graves' hyperthyroidism and ophthalmopathy. Study-wide context: Peripheral blood was secured at the point of initial diagnosis, before any treatment.

Amplification of TCR beta CDR3 regions used RNA as the template. RT-PCR in the first round (using the HTBI primer set) targeted the TCR CDR3. TCRdb redid the calling of the multiplex PCR reads with MiXCR, one entry per CDR3 protein. The table has some 550,000 distinct CDR3 sequences, around 20% seen once. Overall study results and limits: Most clonotypes expanded in thyroid above 0.001 were likewise present in blood.

Graves' hyperthyroidism is called stable when ophthalmopathy does not progress within 18 months. Deletions cut 4 bases from V and 2 bases from J, with 11 bases between. The CDR3 length is 14 residues. The germline CDR1 and CDR2 sequences are MGHRA and YSYEKL. This clonotype was recorded at least ten times. Its target is not known. The clonotype comes from a man between 18 and 35 years old with Graves' hyperthyroidism. The chain employs TRBV4-1 and TRBJ1-1, with D tentatively TRBD1 (5 bases). Sequencing input: blood. The CDR3 spells CASSPGKVNTEAFF. The DNA of the CDR3 is TGCGCCAGCAGCCCAGGGAAGGTTAACACTGAAGCTTTCTTT.